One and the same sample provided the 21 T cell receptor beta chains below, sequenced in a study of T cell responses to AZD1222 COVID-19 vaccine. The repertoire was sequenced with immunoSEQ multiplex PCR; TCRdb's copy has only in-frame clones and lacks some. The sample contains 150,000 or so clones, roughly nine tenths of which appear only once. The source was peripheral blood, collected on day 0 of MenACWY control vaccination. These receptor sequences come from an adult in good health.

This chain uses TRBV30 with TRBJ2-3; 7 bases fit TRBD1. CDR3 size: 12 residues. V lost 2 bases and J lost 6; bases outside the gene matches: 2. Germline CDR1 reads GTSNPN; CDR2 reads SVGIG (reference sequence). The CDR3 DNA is TGTGCCTGGAGTCCGACAGGGGATACGCAGTATTTT. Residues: CAWSPTGDTQYF.

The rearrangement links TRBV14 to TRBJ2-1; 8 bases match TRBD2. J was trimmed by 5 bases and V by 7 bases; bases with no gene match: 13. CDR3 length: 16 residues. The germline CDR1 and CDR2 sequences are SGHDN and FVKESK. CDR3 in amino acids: CASTPFGAGGDNEQFF. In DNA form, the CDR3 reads TGTGCCAGCACCCCTTTTGGGGCGGGGGGAGACAATGAGCAGTTCTTC.

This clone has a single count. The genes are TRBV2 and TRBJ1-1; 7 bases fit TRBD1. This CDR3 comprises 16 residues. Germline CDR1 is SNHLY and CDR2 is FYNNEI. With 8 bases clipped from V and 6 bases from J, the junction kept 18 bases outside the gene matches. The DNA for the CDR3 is TGTGCCAGCCGTTATGCTCGGACAGGACGGGGATCTGAAGCTTTCTTT. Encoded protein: CASRYARTGRGSEAFF.

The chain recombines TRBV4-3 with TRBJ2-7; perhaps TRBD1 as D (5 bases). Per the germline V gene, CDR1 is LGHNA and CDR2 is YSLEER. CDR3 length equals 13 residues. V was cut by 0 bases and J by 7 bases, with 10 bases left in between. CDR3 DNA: TGCGCCAGCAGCCAAGATCAGGGCAGAGAGCAGTACTTC. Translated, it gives CASSQDQGREQYF.

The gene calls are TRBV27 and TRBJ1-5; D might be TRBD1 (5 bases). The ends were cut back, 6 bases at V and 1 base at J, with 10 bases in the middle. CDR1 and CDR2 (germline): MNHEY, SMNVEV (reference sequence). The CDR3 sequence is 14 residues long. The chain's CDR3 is CASSKWGSNQPQHF. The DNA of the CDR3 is TGTGCCAGCAGCAAATGGGGGAGCAATCAGCCCCAGCATTTT.

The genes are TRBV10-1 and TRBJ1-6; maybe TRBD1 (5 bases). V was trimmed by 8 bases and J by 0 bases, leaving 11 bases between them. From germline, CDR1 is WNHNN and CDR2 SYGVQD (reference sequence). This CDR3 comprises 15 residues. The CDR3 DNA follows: TGCGCCAGCTCCGACAGCTACTCCTATAATTCACCCCTCCACTTT. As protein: CASSDSYSYNSPLHF.

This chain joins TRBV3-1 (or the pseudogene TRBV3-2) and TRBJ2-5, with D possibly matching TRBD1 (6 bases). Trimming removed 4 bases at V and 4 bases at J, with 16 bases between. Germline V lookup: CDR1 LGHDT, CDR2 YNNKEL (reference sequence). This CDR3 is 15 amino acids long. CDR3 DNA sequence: TGTGCCAGCAGCCCGGGACACAGAGTATTAGAGACCCAGTACTTC. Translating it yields CASSPGHRVLETQYF.

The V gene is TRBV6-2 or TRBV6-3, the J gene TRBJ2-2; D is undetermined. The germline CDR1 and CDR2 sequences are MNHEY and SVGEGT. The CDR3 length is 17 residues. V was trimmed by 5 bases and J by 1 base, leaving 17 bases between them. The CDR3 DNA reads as TGTGCCAGCAGTGGGTCAGCCCAACTACTGAACACCGGGGAGCTGTTTTTT. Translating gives CASSGSAQLLNTGELFF.

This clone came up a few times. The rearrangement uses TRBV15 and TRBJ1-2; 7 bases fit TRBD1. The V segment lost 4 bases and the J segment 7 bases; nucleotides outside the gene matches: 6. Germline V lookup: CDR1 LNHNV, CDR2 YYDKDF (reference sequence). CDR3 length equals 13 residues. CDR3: CATSKIRTGGYTF. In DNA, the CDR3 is TGTGCCACCAGCAAAATAAGGACAGGTGGCTACACCTTC.

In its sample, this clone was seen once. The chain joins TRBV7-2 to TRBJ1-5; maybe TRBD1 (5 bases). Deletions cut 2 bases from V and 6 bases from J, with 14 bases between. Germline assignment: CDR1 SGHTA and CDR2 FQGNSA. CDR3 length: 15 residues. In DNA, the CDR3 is TGTGCCAGCAGCTTATTGGGCAGGGCGGGTCAGCCCCAGCATTTT. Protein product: CASSLLGRAGQPQHF.

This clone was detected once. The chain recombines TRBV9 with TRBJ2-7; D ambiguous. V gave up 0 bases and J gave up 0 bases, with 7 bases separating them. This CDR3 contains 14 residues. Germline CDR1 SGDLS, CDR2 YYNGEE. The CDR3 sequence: CASSVGGVSYEQYF. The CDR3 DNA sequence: TGTGCCAGCAGCGTAGGCGGTGTCTCCTACGAGCAGTACTTC.

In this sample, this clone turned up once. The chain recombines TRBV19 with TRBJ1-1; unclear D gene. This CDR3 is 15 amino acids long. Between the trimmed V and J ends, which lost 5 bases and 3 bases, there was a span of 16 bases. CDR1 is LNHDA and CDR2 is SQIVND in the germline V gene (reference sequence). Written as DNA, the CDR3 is TGTGCCAGTAGTCGGGCTTTAGTAGAACACACTGAAGCTTTCTTT. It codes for CASSRALVEHTEAFF.

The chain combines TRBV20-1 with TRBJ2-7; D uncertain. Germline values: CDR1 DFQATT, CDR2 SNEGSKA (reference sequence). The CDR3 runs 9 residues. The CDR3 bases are TGCAGCCAACCGAAGGAGCAGTACGTC. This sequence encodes CSQPKEQYV.

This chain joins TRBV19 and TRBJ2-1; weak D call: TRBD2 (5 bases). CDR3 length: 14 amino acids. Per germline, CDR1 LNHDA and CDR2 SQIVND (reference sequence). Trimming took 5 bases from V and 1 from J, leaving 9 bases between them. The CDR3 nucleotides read TGTGCCAGTAGTGAGGGAAGGTCCTACAATGAGCAGTTCTTC. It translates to CASSEGRSYNEQFF.

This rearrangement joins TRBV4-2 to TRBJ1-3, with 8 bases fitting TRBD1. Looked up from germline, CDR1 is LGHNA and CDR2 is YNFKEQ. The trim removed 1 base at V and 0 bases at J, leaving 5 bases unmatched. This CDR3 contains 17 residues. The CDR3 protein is CASSQGRQGSSGNTIYF. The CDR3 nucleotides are TGTGCCAGCAGCCAAGGCCGACAGGGGTCCTCTGGAAACACCATATATTTT.

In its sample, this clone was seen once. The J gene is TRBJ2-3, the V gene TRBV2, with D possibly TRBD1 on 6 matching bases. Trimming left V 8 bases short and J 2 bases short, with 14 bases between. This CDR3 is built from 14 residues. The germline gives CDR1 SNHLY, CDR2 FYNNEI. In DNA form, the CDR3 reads TGTGCCAGCTGCAGGGACAACCCCACAGATACGCAGTATTTT. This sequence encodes CASCRDNPTDTQYF.

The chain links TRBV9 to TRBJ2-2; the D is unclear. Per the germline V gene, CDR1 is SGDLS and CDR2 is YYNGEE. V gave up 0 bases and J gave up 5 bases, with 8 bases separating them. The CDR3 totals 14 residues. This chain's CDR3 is CASSVGGGTGELFF. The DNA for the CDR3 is TGTGCCAGCAGCGTAGGAGGCGGAACCGGGGAGCTGTTTTTT.

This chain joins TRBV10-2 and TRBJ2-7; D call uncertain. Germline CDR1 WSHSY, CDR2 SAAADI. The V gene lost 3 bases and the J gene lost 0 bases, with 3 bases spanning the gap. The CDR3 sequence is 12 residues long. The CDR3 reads CASSDSSYEQYV. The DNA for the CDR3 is TGCGCCAGCAGTGATTCCTCCTACGAGCAGTACGTC.

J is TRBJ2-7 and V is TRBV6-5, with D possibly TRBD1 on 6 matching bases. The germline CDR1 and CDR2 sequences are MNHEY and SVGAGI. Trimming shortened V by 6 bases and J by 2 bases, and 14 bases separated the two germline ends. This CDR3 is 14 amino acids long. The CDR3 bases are TGTGCCAGCAGCCCCACGGGACAAGCCTACGAGCAGTACTTC. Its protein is CASSPTGQAYEQYF.

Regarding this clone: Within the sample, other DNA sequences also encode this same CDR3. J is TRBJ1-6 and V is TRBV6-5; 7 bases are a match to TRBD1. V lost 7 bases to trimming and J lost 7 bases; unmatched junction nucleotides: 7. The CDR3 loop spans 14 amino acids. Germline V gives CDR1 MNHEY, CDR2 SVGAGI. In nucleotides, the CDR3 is TGTGCCAGCACTTCCGGGACAGTGAATTCACCCCTCCACTTT. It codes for CASTSGTVNSPLHF.

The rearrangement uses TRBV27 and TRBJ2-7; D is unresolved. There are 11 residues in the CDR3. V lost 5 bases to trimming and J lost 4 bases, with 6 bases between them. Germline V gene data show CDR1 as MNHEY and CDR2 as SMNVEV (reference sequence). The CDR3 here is CASSQEYEQYV. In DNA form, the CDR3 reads TGTGCCAGCAGTCAAGAGTACGAGCAGTACGTC.